This T cell receptor beta chain was retrieved from a study of CD8+CD57+ T cells in acquired aplastic anemia. The patients chosen for sequencing had shown expansion of CD8+CD57+ cells (detected by flow cytometry). Profiling that covered TCR beta VDJ and CDR3 relied on genomic DNA as its template. From the reads, TCRdb called clonotypes with MiXCR, one entry per CDR3 protein. This sample has some 170,000 distinct CDR3 sequences, with less than 65% found just once. This receptor was identified in a human donor with aplastic anemia. The sequenced material came from sorted CD4+, CD8+, or CD8+CD57+ T cells (not recorded which) from PBMCs.

The CDR3 nucleotides read TGTGCCAGCAGTTCTCCTACCGGGCCGCAGTATTTT. Protein sequence: CASSSPTGPQYF. The V and J genes are TRBV7-3 and TRBJ2-3, with D unresolved. Germline V gives CDR1 SGHTA, CDR2 FQGTGA. This CDR3 region has 12 residues. Trimming took off 6 bases at V and 10 bases at J, with 14 bases between the two ends.